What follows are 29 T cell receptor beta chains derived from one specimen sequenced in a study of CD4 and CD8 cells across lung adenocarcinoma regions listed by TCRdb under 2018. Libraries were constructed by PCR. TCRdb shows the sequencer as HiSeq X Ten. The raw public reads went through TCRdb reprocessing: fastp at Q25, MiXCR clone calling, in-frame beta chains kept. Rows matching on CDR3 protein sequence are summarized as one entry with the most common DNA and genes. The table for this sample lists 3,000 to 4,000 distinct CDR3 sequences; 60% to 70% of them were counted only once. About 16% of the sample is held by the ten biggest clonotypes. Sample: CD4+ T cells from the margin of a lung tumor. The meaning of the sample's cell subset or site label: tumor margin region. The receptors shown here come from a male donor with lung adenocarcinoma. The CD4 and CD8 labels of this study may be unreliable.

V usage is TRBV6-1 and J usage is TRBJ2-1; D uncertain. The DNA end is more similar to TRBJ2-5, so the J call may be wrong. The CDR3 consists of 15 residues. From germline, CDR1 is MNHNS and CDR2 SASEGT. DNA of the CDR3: TGTGCCAGCAGTGCTACCCGGACCGCTTCCGAGACCCAGTACTTC. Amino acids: CASSATRTASETQYF.

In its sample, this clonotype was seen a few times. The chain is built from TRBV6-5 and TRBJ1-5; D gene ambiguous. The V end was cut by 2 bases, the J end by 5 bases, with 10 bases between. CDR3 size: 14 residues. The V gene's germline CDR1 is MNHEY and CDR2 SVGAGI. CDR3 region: CASSYRPLDQPQHF. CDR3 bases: TGTGCCAGCAGTTACCGGCCACTCGATCAGCCCCAGCATTTT.

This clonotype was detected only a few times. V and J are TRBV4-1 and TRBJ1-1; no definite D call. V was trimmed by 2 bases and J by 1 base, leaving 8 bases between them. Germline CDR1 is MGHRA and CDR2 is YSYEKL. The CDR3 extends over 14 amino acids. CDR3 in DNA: TGCGCCAGCAGCCAACCCTCCCGGAACACTGAAGCTTTCTTT. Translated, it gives CASSQPSRNTEAFF.

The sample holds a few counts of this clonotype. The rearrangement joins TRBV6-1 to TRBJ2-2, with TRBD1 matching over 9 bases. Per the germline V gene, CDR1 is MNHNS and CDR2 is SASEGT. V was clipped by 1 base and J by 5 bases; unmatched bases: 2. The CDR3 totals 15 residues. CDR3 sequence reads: CASSEGTGDTGELFF. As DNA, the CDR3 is TGTGCCAGCAGTGAAGGGACAGGGGATACCGGGGAGCTGTTTTTT.

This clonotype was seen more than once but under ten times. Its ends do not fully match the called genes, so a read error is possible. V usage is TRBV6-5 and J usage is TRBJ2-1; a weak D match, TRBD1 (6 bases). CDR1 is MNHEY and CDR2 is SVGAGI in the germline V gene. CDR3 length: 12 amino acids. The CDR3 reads CASSYYQGTWYF. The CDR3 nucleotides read TGTGCCAGCAGTTACTATCAGGGGACCTGGTACTTC.

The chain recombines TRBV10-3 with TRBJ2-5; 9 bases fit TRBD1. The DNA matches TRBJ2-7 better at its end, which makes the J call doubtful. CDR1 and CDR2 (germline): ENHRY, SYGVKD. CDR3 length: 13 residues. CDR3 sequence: CASSTGGPYEQYF. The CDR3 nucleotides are TGTGCCTCTTCGACAGGGGGACCCTACGAGCAGTACTTC.

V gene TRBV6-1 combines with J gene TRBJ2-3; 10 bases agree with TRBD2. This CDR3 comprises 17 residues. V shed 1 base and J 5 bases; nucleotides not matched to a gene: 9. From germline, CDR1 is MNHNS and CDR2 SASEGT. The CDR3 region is CASSEVGSGGPRDTQYF. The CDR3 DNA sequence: TGTGCCAGCAGTGAAGTGGGTAGCGGGGGGCCGAGAGATACGCAGTATTTT.

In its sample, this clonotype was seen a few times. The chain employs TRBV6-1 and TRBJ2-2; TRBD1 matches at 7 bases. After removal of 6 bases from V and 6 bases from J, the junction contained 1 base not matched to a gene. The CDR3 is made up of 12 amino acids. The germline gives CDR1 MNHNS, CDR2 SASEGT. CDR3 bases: TGTGCCAGCAGCAGGGGGTCCGGGGAGCTGTTTTTT. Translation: CASSRGSGELFF.

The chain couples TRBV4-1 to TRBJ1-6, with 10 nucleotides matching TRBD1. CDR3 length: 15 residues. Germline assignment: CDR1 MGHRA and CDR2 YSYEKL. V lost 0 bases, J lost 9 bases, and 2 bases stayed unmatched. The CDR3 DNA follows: TGCGCCAGCAGCCAAGAGGGACAGGGGCTTTCACCCCTCCACTTT. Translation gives CASSQEGQGLSPLHF.

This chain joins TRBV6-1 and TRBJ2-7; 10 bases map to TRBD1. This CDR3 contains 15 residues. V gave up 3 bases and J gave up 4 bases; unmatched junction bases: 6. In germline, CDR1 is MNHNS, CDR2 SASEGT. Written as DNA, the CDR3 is TGTGCCAGCAGTGACGCCGGGACAGGGGCGTACGAGCAGTACTTC. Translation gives CASSDAGTGAYEQYF.

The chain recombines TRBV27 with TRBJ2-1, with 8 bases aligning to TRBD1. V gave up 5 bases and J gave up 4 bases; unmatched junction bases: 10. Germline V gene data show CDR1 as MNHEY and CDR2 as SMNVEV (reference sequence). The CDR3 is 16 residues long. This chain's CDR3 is CASSARPRQGYNEQFF. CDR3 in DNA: TGTGCCAGCAGTGCCCGACCCCGACAGGGGTACAATGAGCAGTTCTTC.

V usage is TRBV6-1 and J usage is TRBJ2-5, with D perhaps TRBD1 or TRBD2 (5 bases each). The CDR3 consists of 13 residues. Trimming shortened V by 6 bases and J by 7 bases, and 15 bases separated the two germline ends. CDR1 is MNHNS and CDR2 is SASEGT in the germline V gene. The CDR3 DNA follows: TGTGCCAGCAGAGGGACGGAGAGTTGGACCCAGTACTTC. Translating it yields CASRGTESWTQYF.

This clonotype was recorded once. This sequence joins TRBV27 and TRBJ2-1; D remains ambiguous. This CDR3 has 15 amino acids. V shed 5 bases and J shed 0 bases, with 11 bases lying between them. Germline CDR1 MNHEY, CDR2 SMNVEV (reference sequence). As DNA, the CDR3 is TGTGCCAGCAGTCCTACCCCGAGCTCCTACAATGAGCAGTTCTTC. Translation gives CASSPTPSSYNEQFF.

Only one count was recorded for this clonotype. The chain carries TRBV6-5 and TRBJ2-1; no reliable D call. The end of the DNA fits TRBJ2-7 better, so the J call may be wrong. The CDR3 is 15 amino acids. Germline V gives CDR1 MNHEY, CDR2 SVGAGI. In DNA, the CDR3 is TGTGCCAGCAGTTACTCGCCAGCCACCTCCTACGAGCAGTACTTC. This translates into CASSYSPATSYEQYF.

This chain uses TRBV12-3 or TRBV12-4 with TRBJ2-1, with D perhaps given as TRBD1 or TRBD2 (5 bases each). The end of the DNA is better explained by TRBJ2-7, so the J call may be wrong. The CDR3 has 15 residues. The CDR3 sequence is CASSLGGSRYNEQYF. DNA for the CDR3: TGTGCCAGCAGTTTAGGGGGGAGTCGATACAATGAGCAGTACTTC.

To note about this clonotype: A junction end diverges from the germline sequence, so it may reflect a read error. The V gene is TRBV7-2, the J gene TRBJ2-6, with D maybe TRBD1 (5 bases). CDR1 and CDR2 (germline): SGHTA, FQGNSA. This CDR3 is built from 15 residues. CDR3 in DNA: TGTGCCAGCAGCTTAGGACTGGCTGGGGCCAACGTCCCGACTTTC. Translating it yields CASSLGLAGANVPTF.

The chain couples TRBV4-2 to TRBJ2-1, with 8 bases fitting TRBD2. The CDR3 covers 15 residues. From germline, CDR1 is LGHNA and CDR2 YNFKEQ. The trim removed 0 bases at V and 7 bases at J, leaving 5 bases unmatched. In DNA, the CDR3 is TGTGCCAGCAGCCAAGATCAACTAGCGGTAAATGAGCAGTTCTTC. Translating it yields CASSQDQLAVNEQFF.

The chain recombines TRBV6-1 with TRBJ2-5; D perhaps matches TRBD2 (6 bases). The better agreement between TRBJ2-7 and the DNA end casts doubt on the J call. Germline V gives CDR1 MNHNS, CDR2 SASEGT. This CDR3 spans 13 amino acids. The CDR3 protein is CASSTEGSYEQYF. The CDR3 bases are TGTGCCAGCAGTACGGAGGGCTCCTACGAGCAGTACTTC.

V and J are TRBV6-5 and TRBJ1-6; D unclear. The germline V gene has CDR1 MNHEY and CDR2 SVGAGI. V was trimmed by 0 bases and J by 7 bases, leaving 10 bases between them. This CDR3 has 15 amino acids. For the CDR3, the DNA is TGTGCCAGCAGTTACTCTTCCAGGCCAAATTCACCCCTCCACTTT. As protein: CASSYSSRPNSPLHF.

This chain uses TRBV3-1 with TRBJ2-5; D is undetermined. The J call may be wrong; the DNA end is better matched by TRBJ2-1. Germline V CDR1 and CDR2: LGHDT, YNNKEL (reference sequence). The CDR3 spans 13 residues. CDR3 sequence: CASSQGSLGEQFF. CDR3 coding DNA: TGTGCCAGCAGCCAAGGTTCTCTTGGTGAGCAGTTCTTC.

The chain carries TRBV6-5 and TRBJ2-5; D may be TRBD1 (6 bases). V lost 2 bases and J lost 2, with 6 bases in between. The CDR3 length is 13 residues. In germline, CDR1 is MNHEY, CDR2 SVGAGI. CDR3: CASSYRGQETQYF. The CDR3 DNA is TGTGCCAGCAGTTACAGGGGGCAAGAGACCCAGTACTTC.

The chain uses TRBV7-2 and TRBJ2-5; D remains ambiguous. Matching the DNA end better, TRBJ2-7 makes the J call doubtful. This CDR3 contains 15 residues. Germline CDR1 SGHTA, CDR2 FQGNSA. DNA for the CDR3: TGTGCCAGCAGCCCCGGGCGGAAGAGCTCCTACGAGCAGTACTTC. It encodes CASSPGRKSSYEQYF.

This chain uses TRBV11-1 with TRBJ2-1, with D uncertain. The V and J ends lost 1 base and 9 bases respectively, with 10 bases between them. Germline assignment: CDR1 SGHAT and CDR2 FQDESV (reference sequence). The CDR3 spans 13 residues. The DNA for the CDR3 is TGTGCCAGCAGCTTAGGGCAGGTTGGTGAGCAGTTCTTC. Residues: CASSLGQVGEQFF.

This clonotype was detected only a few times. CDR3 nucleotides: TGTGCCAGCAGTGACTCGGGAGGGGGAGATGAGCAGTTCTTC. Protein product: CASSDSGGGDEQFF. The chain uses TRBV6-4 and TRBJ2-1, with TRBD2 as a possible D gene (7 bases). The V gene's germline CDR1 is MRHNA and CDR2 SNTAGT. Trimming removed 0 bases from V and 8 bases from J, with 11 bases in between. The CDR3 runs to 14 residues.

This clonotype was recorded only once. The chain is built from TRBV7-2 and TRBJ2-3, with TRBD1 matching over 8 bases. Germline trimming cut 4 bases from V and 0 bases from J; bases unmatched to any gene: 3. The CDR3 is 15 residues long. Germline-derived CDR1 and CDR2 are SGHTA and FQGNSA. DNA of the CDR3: TGTGCCAGCAGCTACCGGACAGGGAGCACAGATACGCAGTATTTT. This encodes CASSYRTGSTDTQYF.

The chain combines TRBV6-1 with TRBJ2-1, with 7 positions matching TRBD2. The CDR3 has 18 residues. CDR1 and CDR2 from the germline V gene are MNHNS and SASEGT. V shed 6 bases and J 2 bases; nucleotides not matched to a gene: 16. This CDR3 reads CASRDLAASYGAYNEQFF. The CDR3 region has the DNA TGTGCCAGCAGGGACCTAGCGGCGTCCTATGGAGCCTACAATGAGCAGTTCTTC.

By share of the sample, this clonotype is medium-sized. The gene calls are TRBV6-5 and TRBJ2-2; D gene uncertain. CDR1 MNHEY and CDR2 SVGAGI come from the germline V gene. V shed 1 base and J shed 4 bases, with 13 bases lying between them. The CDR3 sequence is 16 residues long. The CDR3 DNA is TGTGCCAGCAGTTACTACCGGCTGCCGGGCACCGGGGAGCTGTTTTTT. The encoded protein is CASSYYRLPGTGELFF.

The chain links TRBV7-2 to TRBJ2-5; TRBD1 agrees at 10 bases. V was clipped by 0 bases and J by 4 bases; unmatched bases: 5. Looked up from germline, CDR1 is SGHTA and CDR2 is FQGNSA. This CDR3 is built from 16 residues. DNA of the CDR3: TGTGCCAGCAGCTTAGCGGGGGGACAGGGGCGAGAGACCCAGTACTTC. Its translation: CASSLAGGQGRETQYF.

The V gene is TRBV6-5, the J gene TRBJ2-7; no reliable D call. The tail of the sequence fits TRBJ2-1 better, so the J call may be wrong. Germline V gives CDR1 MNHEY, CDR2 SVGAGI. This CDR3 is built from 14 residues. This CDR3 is CASSFRSTYNEQFF. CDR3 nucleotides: TGTGCCAGCAGTTTTAGAAGTACTTACAATGAGCAGTTCTTC.